The 28 T cell receptor beta chains given below trace back to one sample, sequenced in a study of beta chain features in type 1 diabetes. Expressed TCRB transcripts were sequenced after all isolated RNA was converted to cDNA. Generated by immunoSEQ multiplex PCR, the TCRdb table keeps only in-frame clones and is missing some. Of 250,000 to 400,000 clones listed, 11% to 15% are singletons. Sequencing was carried out using central memory CD4+ T cells from blood. The receptors shown here come from a man younger than 40 in good health.

The chain has TRBV28 and TRBJ1-2; D is uncertain. V lost 3 bases to trimming and J lost 8 bases, with 16 bases between them. The CDR3 sequence is 14 residues long. Germline V lookup: CDR1 MDHEN, CDR2 SYDVKM. CDR3 sequence reads: CASSFSRTLFGYTF. CDR3 DNA: TGTGCCAGCAGTTTTTCTCGAACCCTATTCGGCTACACCTTC.

V is TRBV6-1 and J is TRBJ2-5, with D unresolved. Germline CDR1 reads MNHNS; CDR2 reads SASEGT. This CDR3 is built from 14 residues. Trimming removed 1 base from V and 4 bases from J, with 10 bases in between. The CDR3 sequence is CASSEGPGLETQYF. The CDR3 DNA follows: TGTGCCAGCAGTGAAGGCCCCGGTTTAGAGACCCAGTACTTC.

The rearrangement links TRBV21-1 to TRBJ2-3. TRBV21-1 is designated a pseudogene. This CDR3 has 18 amino acids. In DNA form, the CDR3 reads TGTGCCAGCAGCAAGTATCCCCTGGGTTCACATTTTGGAGATACGCAGTATTTT. Translation: CASSKYPLGSHFGDTQYF.

This clone was recorded a few times. The genes are TRBV5-4 and TRBJ2-2, with 7 bases lining up with TRBD2. The V gene end was trimmed by 0 bases and the J gene end by 7 bases; junction bases not matched to a gene: 6. Germline V lookup: CDR1 SGHNT, CDR2 YYREEE (reference sequence). The CDR3 consists of 15 residues. The CDR3 here is CASSLVGRIVGELFF. The CDR3 region has the DNA TGTGCCAGCAGCTTGGTCGGGAGGATCGTCGGGGAGCTGTTTTTT.

This clone was counted ten times or more. This rearrangement joins TRBV10-3 to TRBJ2-1; D may be TRBD1 (5 bases). This CDR3 spans 12 amino acids. Between the trimmed V and J ends, which lost 10 bases and 6 bases, there was a span of 13 bases. The V gene's germline CDR1 is ENHRY and CDR2 SYGVKD. CDR3 nucleotide sequence: TGTGCCACCATGGTTAGGGGCAATGAGCAGTTCTTC. This codes for CATMVRGNEQFF.

Only a few counts were recorded for this clone. The chain has TRBV7-2 and TRBJ2-5; a possible D gene is TRBD2 (6 bases). Germline V gene data show CDR1 as SGHTA and CDR2 as FQGNSA. V gave up 5 bases and J gave up 2 bases, with 9 bases separating them. This CDR3 spans 13 amino acids. The CDR3 DNA is TGTGCCAGCAGCCCGACTAGTCAAGAGACCCAGTACTTC. It yields the protein CASSPTSQETQYF.

The chain carries TRBV5-6 and TRBJ1-2; no reliable D call. This CDR3 region has 14 residues. The V end was cut by 0 bases, the J end by 8 bases, with 14 bases between. Germline-derived CDR1 and CDR2 are SGHDT and YYEEEE. The CDR3 sequence is CASSLVEHAKGYTF. The CDR3 DNA is TGTGCCAGCAGCTTGGTCGAACATGCGAAGGGCTACACCTTC.

The chain joins TRBV29-1 to TRBJ1-1; D may be TRBD1 (5 bases). The V end lost 8 bases, the J end lost 4 bases, and 14 bases lay between the germline ends. From germline, CDR1 is SQVTM and CDR2 ANQGSEA. CDR3 length equals 12 residues. CDR3 in DNA: TGCAGCCTCAGACAGCCCGGCACTGAAGCTTTCTTT. Translation: CSLRQPGTEAFF. Full variable domain (missing parts from reference TRBV29-1 and TRBJ1-1): SAVISQKPSRDICQRGTSLTIQCQVDSQVTMMFWYRQQPGQSLTLIATANQGSEATYESGFVIDKFPISRPNLTFSTLTVSNMSPEDSSIYLCSLRQPGTEAFFGQGTRLTVV.

Many counts were recorded for this clone. The chain employs TRBV2 and TRBJ1-1; D not certain. Trimming shortened V by 5 bases and J by 3 bases, and 4 bases separated the two germline ends. The CDR3 spans 11 residues. The germline CDR1 and CDR2 sequences are SNHLY and FYNNEI. CDR3 loop: CASSWDTEAFF. In nucleotides, the CDR3 is TGTGCCAGCAGTTGGGACACTGAAGCTTTCTTT.

In regard to this clone: It is likely a read error: a sequence one base away is far more abundant. The V gene is TRBV5-1, the J gene TRBJ2-1; D is perhaps TRBD1 (5 bases). Germline CDR1 and CDR2: SGHRS and YFSETQ. The CDR3 is 15 amino acids. The V end lost 7 bases, the J end lost 7 bases, and 21 bases lay between the germline ends. CDR3 sequence: CASGSGPRQPNEQFF. In DNA, the CDR3 is TGCGCCAGCGGCTCCGGGCCCCGACAGCCGAATGAGCAGTTCTTC.

This clone was counted only a few times. Different DNA sequences within this sample yield the same CDR3. The J gene is TRBJ2-1, the V gene TRBV9, with 8 bases that match TRBD1. Germline values: CDR1 SGDLS, CDR2 YYNGEE. Trimming took 2 bases from V and 6 from J; bases not matched to a gene: 4. This CDR3 contains 14 residues. CDR3 region: CASSVDRGANEQFF. For the CDR3, the DNA is TGTGCCAGCAGCGTCGACAGGGGTGCCAATGAGCAGTTCTTC. The full variable domain, its missing parts supplied by reference TRBV9 and TRBJ2-1, is DSGVTQTPKHLITATGQRVTLRCSPRSGDLSVYWYQQSLDQGLQFLIQYYNGEERAKGNILERFSAQQFPDLHSELNLSSLELGDSALYFCASSVDRGANEQFFGPGTRLTVL.

This clone was seen a handful of times. This chain connects TRBV5-6 to TRBJ2-5; 7 bases match TRBD2. The J segment lost 1 base and the V segment lost 4 bases, leaving 1 base of the junction unmatched. The V gene's germline CDR1 is SGHDT and CDR2 YYEEEE. The CDR3 consists of 13 residues. The CDR3 reads CASSGTIQETQYF. The CDR3 nucleotides are TGTGCCAGCAGCGGGACTATCCAAGAGACCCAGTACTTC.

To note about this clone: At the DNA level, this CDR3 is encoded by other sequences in the same sample as well. The chain carries TRBV5-4 and TRBJ2-3; no definite D call. The germline V gene encodes CDR1 SGHNT and CDR2 YYREEE (reference sequence). CDR3 length: 14 residues. V shed 0 bases and J shed 0 bases, with 5 bases lying between them. The CDR3 DNA follows: TGTGCCAGCAGCTTGGTGGGCAGCACAGATACGCAGTATTTT. This codes for CASSLVGSTDTQYF. Using reference TRBV5-4 and TRBJ2-3 for the parts outside the CDR3, the full variable domain is ETGVTQSPTHLIKTRGQQVTLRCSSQSGHNTVSWYQQALGQGPQFIFQYYREEENGRGNFPPRFSGLQFPNYSSELNVNALELDDSALYLCASSLVGSTDTQYFGPGTRLTVL.

This clone was recorded many times. The chain combines TRBV12-5 with TRBJ2-3; no clear D gene. This CDR3 has 14 amino acids. Germline assignment: CDR1 LGHNT and CDR2 FRNRAP. The V and J ends lost 2 bases and 4 bases respectively, with 10 bases between them. CDR3 sequence (DNA): TGTGCTAGTGGTTTGAGGGTCGGAGCAGATACGCAGTATTTT. Its translation: CASGLRVGADTQYF.

V is TRBV5-1 and J is TRBJ2-1; the match to TRBD1 covers 8 bases. The CDR3 covers 15 residues. Trimming removed 3 bases from V and 7 bases from J; junction bases left unmatched: 9. From germline, CDR1 is SGHRS and CDR2 YFSETQ. The CDR3 region is CASSSGQGKGNEQFF. CDR3 sequence (DNA): TGCGCCAGCAGCTCCGGACAGGGAAAAGGGAATGAGCAGTTCTTC. The full variable domain, completed using reference TRBV5-1 and TRBJ2-1, is KAGVTQTPRYLIKTRGQQVTLSCSPISGHRSVSWYQQTPGQGLQFLFEYFSETQRNKGNFPGRFSGRQFSNSRSEMNVSTLELGDSALYLCASSSGQGKGNEQFFGPGTRLTVL.

This clone was picked up a small number of times. This chain connects TRBV2 to TRBJ1-2; unclear D gene. The germline gives CDR1 SNHLY, CDR2 FYNNEI. There are 14 residues in the CDR3. V lost 8 bases and J 2 bases, leaving 15 bases between the germline ends. The CDR3 sequence is CASRLEPLNYGYTF. The CDR3, as DNA: TGTGCCAGCCGGCTAGAGCCCCTGAACTATGGCTACACCTTC.

A few counts support this clone. The genes are TRBV7-3 and TRBJ2-1; 7 bases agree with TRBD2. CDR3 length: 15 residues. The V and J ends lost 3 bases and 7 bases, in that order; junction bases with no gene match: 9. CDR1 and CDR2 (germline): SGHTA, FQGTGA. In nucleotides, the CDR3 is TGTGCCAGCAGCTTCCCTAGCGGAGGGCGGAATGAGCAGTTCTTC. Translating gives CASSFPSGGRNEQFF.

V gene TRBV9 combines with J gene TRBJ2-5, with TRBD1 identical over 7 bases. CDR3 size: 15 residues. CDR1 SGDLS and CDR2 YYNGEE come from the germline V gene. V gave up 4 bases and J gave up 1 base; unmatched junction bases: 7. The DNA of the CDR3 is TGTGCCAGCAGCCCCCGGGACAGCTTCCAAGAGACCCAGTACTTC. Translation: CASSPRDSFQETQYF.

This chain uses TRBV4-3 with TRBJ2-1, with 7 bases aligning to TRBD2. The V segment lost 1 base and the J segment 5 bases; nucleotides outside the gene matches: 14. The germline CDR1 and CDR2 sequences are LGHNA and YSLEER. CDR3 length: 18 residues. The CDR3 reads CASSQALVGGLSHNEQFF. The CDR3 DNA follows: TGCGCCAGCAGCCAAGCCCTCGTCGGGGGGTTGTCACACAATGAGCAGTTCTTC.

J is TRBJ1-5 and V is TRBV4-2; D remains unclear. The CDR3 length is 15 residues. V lost 5 bases and J 2 bases, leaving 13 bases between the germline ends. CDR1 and CDR2 (germline): LGHNA, YNFKEQ. The CDR3 DNA is TGTGCCAGCAGCTTAGATCCCTCGGGCAATCAGCCCCAGCATTTT. Amino acids: CASSLDPSGNQPQHF.

The chain combines TRBV18 with TRBJ2-1; TRBD2 matches 7 bases. CDR3 length equals 15 residues. The germline gives CDR1 KGHSH, CDR2 LQKENI. Trimming at V came to 6 bases and at J to 0 bases, leaving 5 bases not matched to a gene. The CDR3 loop is CASSPRTSSYNEQFF. The CDR3 nucleotides read TGTGCCAGCTCCCCGAGGACTAGCTCCTACAATGAGCAGTTCTTC.

A few counts support this clone. The chain employs TRBV9 and TRBJ2-1; 9 bases line up with TRBD2. The V gene's germline CDR1 is SGDLS and CDR2 YYNGEE. With V trimmed by 0 bases and J by 0 bases, 7 bases remained unmatched. This CDR3 is 18 amino acids long. The CDR3 sequence is CASSVALWREGSYNEQFF. The CDR3 DNA reads TGTGCCAGCAGCGTAGCTCTTTGGCGGGAGGGCTCCTACAATGAGCAGTTCTTC.

This clone was found a few times. V is TRBV2 and J is TRBJ2-3; the D is unclear. Germline V CDR1 and CDR2: SNHLY, FYNNEI. Trimming stripped 4 bases from V and 6 bases from J, with 8 bases between. CDR3 length: 12 residues. The CDR3 bases are TGTGCCAGCAGTGTCATTCAGGATACGCAGTATTTT. Its protein is CASSVIQDTQYF.

This clone has more than one count but fewer than ten. This chain links TRBV15 with TRBJ2-1; D not resolved. V lost 2 bases, J lost 0 bases, and 8 bases lay in between. In germline, CDR1 is LNHNV, CDR2 YYDKDF (reference sequence). This CDR3 spans 15 amino acids. CDR3 nucleotides: TGTGCCACCAGCAGACAGAGTAACTCCTACAATGAGCAGTTCTTC. This translates into CATSRQSNSYNEQFF.

This sequence joins TRBV4-3 and TRBJ1-2; D is unclear. CDR1 is LGHNA and CDR2 is YSLEER in the germline V gene. The V end was cut by 0 bases, the J end by 4 bases, with 12 bases between. The CDR3 totals 15 residues. The CDR3 DNA reads TGCGCCAGCAGCCAAGATAATAGTGGGGTCTATGGCTACACCTTC. Protein product: CASSQDNSGVYGYTF.

This clone has just a few counts. At one end, the junction sequence differs from germline, possibly due to a read error. This rearrangement joins TRBV28 to TRBJ1-2; D is undetermined. Germline assignment: CDR1 MDHEN and CDR2 SYDVKM. The CDR3 loop spans 13 amino acids. CDR3: CASSLQTDYGYTF. As DNA, the CDR3 is TGTGCCAGCAGTTTGCAAACAGACTACGGCTACACCTTC.

The chain employs TRBV4-3 and TRBJ2-3; 8 nucleotides line up with TRBD1. This CDR3 has 16 amino acids. The germline CDR1 and CDR2 sequences are LGHNA and YSLEER. After removal of 1 base from V and 5 bases from J, the junction contained 8 bases not matched to a gene. The CDR3 loop reads CASSQAVTGVKDTQYF. The CDR3 DNA is TGCGCCAGCAGCCAAGCAGTGACAGGGGTGAAAGATACGCAGTATTTT.

This clone was seen more than once but under ten times. This sequence joins TRBV7-6 and TRBJ2-5, with TRBD2 matching 8 bases. The J segment lost 5 bases and the V segment lost 3 bases, leaving 8 bases of the junction unmatched. Per germline, CDR1 SGHVS and CDR2 FNYEAQ. The CDR3 runs to 15 residues. The CDR3 region is CASSFGGTSWETQYF. The DNA of the CDR3 is TGTGCCAGCAGCTTCGGTGGGACTAGTTGGGAGACCCAGTACTTC.